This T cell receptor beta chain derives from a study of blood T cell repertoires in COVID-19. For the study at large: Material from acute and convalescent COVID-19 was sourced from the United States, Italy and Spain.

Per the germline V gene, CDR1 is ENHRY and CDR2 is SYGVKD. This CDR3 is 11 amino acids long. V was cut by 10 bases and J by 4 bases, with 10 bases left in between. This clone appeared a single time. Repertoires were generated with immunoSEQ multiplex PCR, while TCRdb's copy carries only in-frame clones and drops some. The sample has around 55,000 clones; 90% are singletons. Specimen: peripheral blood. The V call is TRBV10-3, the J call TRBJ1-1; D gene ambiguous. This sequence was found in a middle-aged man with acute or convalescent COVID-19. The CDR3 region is CATLEGTEAFF. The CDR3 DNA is TGTGCCACCCTCGAGGGCACTGAAGCTTTCTTT.